A selection of T cell receptor beta chains follows, all from one sample in a study of shared clonotypes between healthy human individuals. Profiled with immunoSEQ multiplex PCR; TCRdb holds only in-frame clones, not every one. Among around 550,000 clones listed, 85% to 95% were seen once. Sequencing used naive CD8+ T cells sorted from blood. The source of these receptors is a woman between 25 and 40 years old in good health. Each CDR3 is given with its conserved first and last residue. The D gene is left open where the match is weak. A clone size is listed for some rows: how often the clone was seen (once, few, many), or a class if it is expanded.

V	size	D	J	CDR3	DNA
TRBV23-1	NA	NA	TRBJ1-5	CASKQGGGFGNQPQHF	TGCGCCAGCAAGCAAGGGGGGGGCTTTGGCAATCAGCCCCAGCATTTT
TRBV5-1	NA	TRBD1	TRBJ2-7	CASSYTGDDEQYF	TGCGCCAGCAGCTACACAGGGGACGACGAGCAGTACTTC
TRBV11-2	NA	NA	TRBJ2-7	CASSLDWSYEQYF	TGTGCCAGCAGCTTAGACTGGTCCTACGAGCAGTACTTC
TRBV28	NA	TRBD2	TRBJ2-7	CASGGGYEQYF	TGTGCCAGCGGGGGGGGCTACGAGCAGTACTTC
TRBV7-6	NA	NA	TRBJ2-3	CASSLRLFRSDTQYF	TGTGCCAGCAGCTTGAGGCTATTCCGGTCAGATACGCAGTATTTT
TRBV28	NA	NA	TRBJ2-6	CASSRGGGVGANVLTF	TGTGCCAGCAGTAGGGGAGGGGGCGTTGGGGCCAACGTCCTGACTTTC
TRBV2	once	NA	TRBJ1-5	CASSEGLEQPQHF	TGTGCCAGCAGCGAGGGCCTTGAACAGCCCCAGCATTTT
TRBV29-1	NA	NA	TRBJ1-2	CSVEGWGPRGYTF	TGCAGCGTTGAAGGTTGGGGGCCCCGTGGCTACACCTTC
TRBV4-1	once	NA	TRBJ2-7	CASSQEGAASYEQYF	TGCGCCAGCAGCCAAGAAGGGGCGGCCTCCTACGAGCAGTACTTC
TRBV27	NA	TRBD2	TRBJ2-7	CASSPGLAGGEQYF	TGTGCCAGCAGCCCCGGACTAGCGGGGGGCGAGCAGTACTTC
TRBV7-9	NA	NA	TRBJ1-2	CASSQSTATYGYTF	TGTGCCAGCAGCCAATCGACAGCAACCTATGGCTACACCTTC